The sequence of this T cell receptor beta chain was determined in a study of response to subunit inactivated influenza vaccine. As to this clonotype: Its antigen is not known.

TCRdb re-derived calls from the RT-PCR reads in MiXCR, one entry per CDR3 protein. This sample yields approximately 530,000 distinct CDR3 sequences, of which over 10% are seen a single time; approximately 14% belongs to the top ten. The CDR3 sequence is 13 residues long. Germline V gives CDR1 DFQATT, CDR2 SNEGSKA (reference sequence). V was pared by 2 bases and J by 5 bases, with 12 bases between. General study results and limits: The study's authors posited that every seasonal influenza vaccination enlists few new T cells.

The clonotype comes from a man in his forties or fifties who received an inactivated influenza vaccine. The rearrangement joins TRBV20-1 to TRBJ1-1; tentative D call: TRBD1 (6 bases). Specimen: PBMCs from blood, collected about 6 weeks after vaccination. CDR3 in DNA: TGCAGTGCTAGAAGCGGGGGGCGGACTGAAGCTTTCTTT. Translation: CSARSGGRTEAFF.